These 17 T cell receptor beta chains originate from one sample sequenced in a study of T cell repertoires in cytomegalovirus infection. MiXCR was run by TCRdb on the reads, yielding one entry per CDR3 protein. The sample records about 490,000 distinct CDR3 sequences, around 10% being singletons. The source material was PBMCs. The receptors derive from a human donor in good health (CMV status not recorded). Some clones in this sample may be carry-over from other donors' samples.

The V call is TRBV29-1, the J call TRBJ1-1; TRBD1 aligns across 8 bases. The CDR3 spans 14 residues. Germline lookup yields CDR1 SQVTM and CDR2 ANQGSEA. The ends lost 3 bases at V and 3 bases at J; junction bases unmatched: 6. The CDR3, as DNA: TGCAGCGTTGATGGGCAGGGGGCCTACACTGAAGCTTTCTTT. Its protein is CSVDGQGAYTEAFF.

This clonotype was found a few times. This chain links TRBV29-1 with TRBJ1-1; D unresolved. The V end lost 6 bases, the J end lost 1 base, and 9 bases lay between the germline ends. The V gene's germline CDR1 is SQVTM and CDR2 ANQGSEA. The CDR3 extends over 12 amino acids. The CDR3 region has the DNA TGCAGCGTCAAGGGAACGAACACTGAAGCTTTCTTT. Translating gives CSVKGTNTEAFF.

This clonotype has at least ten counts. J is TRBJ1-2 and V is TRBV7-3; TRBD1 might be the D (6 bases). Trimming left V 0 bases short and J 6 bases short, with 14 bases between. Germline assignment: CDR1 SGHTA and CDR2 FQGTGA. The CDR3 sequence is 15 residues long. The CDR3 loop is CASSLTAGAFDGYTF. CDR3 DNA sequence: TGTGCCAGCAGCTTAACTGCAGGGGCTTTTGATGGCTACACCTTC.

In its sample, this clonotype was seen many times. The rearrangement uses TRBV6-1 and TRBJ2-7; D is perhaps TRBD1 or TRBD2 (5 bases each). CDR3 size: 14 residues. The germline V gene has CDR1 MNHNS and CDR2 SASEGT. Trimming cost V 1 base and J 3 bases, with 10 bases left between them. The CDR3 nucleotides are TGTGCCAGCAGTGAAGACCGGGACGGCTACGAGCAGTACTTC. This codes for CASSEDRDGYEQYF.

This clonotype was picked up many times. The genes are TRBV27 and TRBJ1-1; 7 nucleotides align to TRBD1. Germline CDR1 and CDR2: MNHEY and SMNVEV (reference sequence). CDR3 length equals 16 residues. With 4 bases clipped from V and 7 bases from J, the junction kept 15 bases outside the gene matches. CDR3 in amino acids: CASSSWGDSMYSEAFF. DNA of the CDR3: TGTGCCAGCAGTTCCTGGGGGGACAGCATGTATAGTGAAGCTTTCTTT.

This clonotype showed up just a few times. The V call is TRBV20-1, the J call TRBJ2-3; maybe TRBD1 (6 bases). This CDR3 is built from 15 residues. The V end was cut by 2 bases, the J end by 4 bases, with 16 bases between. Germline V gives CDR1 DFQATT, CDR2 SNEGSKA (reference sequence). The CDR3 region is CSARKQGYSADTQYF. CDR3 coding DNA: TGCAGTGCTAGAAAACAGGGCTATAGCGCAGATACGCAGTATTTT.

This clonotype has more than one count but fewer than ten. CDR3 sequence (DNA): TGTGCCAGCAGCCGAGGAGAGTGGGGGCCCCAGCATTTT. Its protein product is CASSRGEWGPQHF. This chain joins TRBV7-9 and TRBJ1-5; D unclear. Germline V gene data show CDR1 as SEHNR and CDR2 as FQNEAQ (reference sequence). This CDR3 has 13 amino acids. The V and J ends lost 5 bases and 9 bases respectively, with 14 bases between them.

This clonotype has only a few counts. The CDR3 DNA reads TGTGCCAGCCTCCGGGGGTCGTGGAGCACAGATACGCAGTATTTT. Its protein is CASLRGSWSTDTQYF. V and J are TRBV12-3 or TRBV12-4 and TRBJ2-3, with D maybe TRBD2 (6 bases). The CDR3 runs to 15 residues. V was trimmed by 8 bases and J by 0 bases, leaving 15 bases between them.

Only a few counts were recorded for this clonotype. The rearrangement joins TRBV20-1 to TRBJ2-7, with a possible D match to TRBD1 (5 bases). The CDR3 runs to 16 residues. Trimming shortened V by 0 bases and J by 0 bases, and 15 bases separated the two germline ends. Germline V gene data show CDR1 as DFQATT and CDR2 as SNEGSKA (reference sequence). The DNA of the CDR3 is TGCAGTGCTAGAGATGGTTTAGGGGATCTCTCCTACGAGCAGTACTTC. This codes for CSARDGLGDLSYEQYF.

This clonotype appeared a single time. This chain links TRBV28 with TRBJ1-1, with TRBD1 identical over 7 bases. After removal of 5 bases from V and 2 bases from J, the junction contained 8 bases not matched to a gene. Germline values: CDR1 MDHEN, CDR2 SYDVKM. This CDR3 has 15 amino acids. The CDR3 loop is CASSGPGTVNTEAFF. The DNA for the CDR3 is TGTGCCAGCAGTGGTCCCGGGACAGTCAACACTGAAGCTTTCTTT.

This clonotype was found a few times. The chain has TRBV7-2 and TRBJ2-5; 9 nucleotides line up with TRBD2. Germline CDR1 is SGHTA and CDR2 is FQGNSA. V was pared by 4 bases and J by 5 bases, with 2 bases of the junction left unmatched. The CDR3 is 13 residues long. This CDR3 reads CASSWTSVETQYF. The CDR3 region has the DNA TGTGCCAGCAGCTGGACTAGCGTTGAGACCCAGTACTTC.

The V and J genes are TRBV25-1 and TRBJ2-3; 7 bases are shared with TRBD1. The CDR3 totals 14 residues. Trimming removed 5 bases from V and 0 bases from J; junction bases left unmatched: 2. Per the germline V gene, CDR1 is MGHDK and CDR2 is SYGVNS. The CDR3 loop is CASSWTGSTDTQYF. CDR3 coding DNA: TGTGCCAGCAGTTGGACAGGAAGCACAGATACGCAGTATTTT.

This clonotype came up a few times. The V and J genes are TRBV10-3 and TRBJ1-1; D gene unclear. This CDR3 comprises 12 residues. Germline values: CDR1 ENHRY, CDR2 SYGVKD. Trimming removed 10 bases at V and 1 base at J, with 10 bases between. The CDR3 bases are TGTGCCAGCACTGCGGGGAACACTGAAGCTTTCTTT. It encodes CASTAGNTEAFF.

This clonotype has at least ten counts. The chain combines TRBV9 with TRBJ1-3, with 9 bases matching TRBD1. The CDR3 has 15 residues. V shed 2 bases, J shed 1 base, and the junction held 1 base outside the gene matches. Germline assignment: CDR1 SGDLS and CDR2 YYNGEE. Here the CDR3 reads CASSVGQGSGNTIYF. As DNA, the CDR3 is TGTGCCAGCAGCGTCGGACAGGGGTCTGGAAACACCATATATTTT.

This clonotype was found many times. The chain employs TRBV28 and TRBJ1-5; the match to TRBD1 covers 9 bases. The V gene's germline CDR1 is MDHEN and CDR2 SYDVKM. This CDR3 region has 15 residues. J was trimmed by 7 bases and V by 6 bases; bases with no gene match: 10. CDR3 sequence (DNA): TGTGCCAGCAGGACCCCGACAGGGGGTTTACAGCCCCAGCATTTT. Translation: CASRTPTGGLQPQHF.

At least ten counts were recorded for this clonotype. The V gene is TRBV6-5, the J gene TRBJ2-7; 7 positions match TRBD1. The CDR3 has 12 residues. CDR1 and CDR2 (germline): MNHEY, SVGAGI. Trimming removed 5 bases from V and 4 bases from J; junction bases left unmatched: 2. Written as DNA, the CDR3 is TGTGCCAGCAGTAGGACAGGATACGAGCAGTACTTC. Amino acid sequence: CASSRTGYEQYF.

This clonotype has ten or more counts. The genes are TRBV7-6 and TRBJ2-5, with 7 nucleotides matching TRBD2. Germline CDR1 is SGHVS and CDR2 is FNYEAQ. V was clipped by 1 base and J by 2 bases; unmatched bases: 7. There are 16 residues in the CDR3. In DNA form, the CDR3 reads TGTGCCAGCAGCTTAGGTCCAGCGGGAAATCAAGAGACCCAGTACTTC. Protein product: CASSLGPAGNQETQYF.